The 4 T cell receptor beta chains below all came from one sample that was sequenced in a study of blood T cell repertoires in COVID-19. This table comes from immunoSEQ multiplex PCR, and its TCRdb copy is limited to in-frame clones, with some not included. There are about 94,000 clones in the sample; 80% to 85% occur only once, and around 6.9% lies in the top ten. What was sequenced was peripheral blood. These receptors all stem from a man in his 60s with acute or convalescent COVID-19.

In this sample, this clone turned up a few times. The CDR3 is CASSTSHPSNYGYTF. The CDR3 DNA sequence: TGTGCCAGTAGTACAAGCCACCCTTCTAACTATGGCTACACCTTC. The chain employs TRBV19 and TRBJ1-2, with D hard to call. From germline, CDR1 is LNHDA and CDR2 SQIVND (reference sequence). CDR3 length equals 15 residues. Trimming pared 4 bases from V and 0 bases from J, leaving 12 bases between.

The rearrangement joins TRBV12-3 or TRBV12-4 to TRBJ1-2; 9 bases align to TRBD1. CDR3 length: 13 amino acids. J lost 8 bases, V lost 5 bases, and 6 bases had no gene match. The CDR3 nucleotides are TGTGCCAGCAGTCTTTGGACAGGGGACGGCTACACCTTC. It specifies CASSLWTGDGYTF.

CDR3 bases: TGCAGTGCTAGTAGACAGGGGGTAAACACTGAAGCTTTCTTT. Translating it yields CSASRQGVNTEAFF. The V gene is TRBV20-1, the J gene TRBJ1-1, with 9 bases identical to TRBD1. This CDR3 has 14 residues. Germline lookup yields CDR1 DFQATT and CDR2 SNEGSKA (reference sequence). Trimming cost V 3 bases and J 2 bases; bases outside gene matches: 4.

The V and J genes are TRBV5-1 and TRBJ2-2, with 7 nucleotides matching TRBD1. Germline-derived CDR1 and CDR2 are SGHRS and YFSETQ. CDR3 size: 14 residues. The ends lost 1 base at V and 6 bases at J; junction bases unmatched: 3. The CDR3: CASSLTGVSGELFF. CDR3 coding DNA: TGCGCCAGCAGCTTGACAGGGGTGTCCGGGGAGCTGTTTTTT.